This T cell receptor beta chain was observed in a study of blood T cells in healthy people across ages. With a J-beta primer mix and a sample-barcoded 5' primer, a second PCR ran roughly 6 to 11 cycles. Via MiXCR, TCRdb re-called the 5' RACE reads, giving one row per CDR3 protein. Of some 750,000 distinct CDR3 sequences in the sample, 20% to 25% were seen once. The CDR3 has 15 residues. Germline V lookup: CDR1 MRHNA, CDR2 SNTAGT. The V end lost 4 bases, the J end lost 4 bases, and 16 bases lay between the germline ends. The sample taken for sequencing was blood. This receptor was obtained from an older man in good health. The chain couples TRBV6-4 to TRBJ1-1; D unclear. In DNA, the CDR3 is TGTGCCAGCAGTGTGGCAGCCGATGGTGGCACTGAAGCTTTCTTT. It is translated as CASSVAADGGTEAFF.